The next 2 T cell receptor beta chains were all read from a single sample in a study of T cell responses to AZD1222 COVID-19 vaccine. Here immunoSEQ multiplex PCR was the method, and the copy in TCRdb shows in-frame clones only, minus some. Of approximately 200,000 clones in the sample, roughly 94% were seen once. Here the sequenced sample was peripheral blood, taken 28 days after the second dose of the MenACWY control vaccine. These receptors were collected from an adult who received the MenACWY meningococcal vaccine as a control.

The CDR3 nucleotides read TGCAGCGTTAGGGGCCCTGCGGTGCACAATGAGCAGTTCTTC. Its translation: CSVRGPAVHNEQFF. V and J are TRBV29-1 and TRBJ2-1, with D perhaps matching TRBD1 (5 bases). Germline V CDR1 and CDR2: SQVTM, ANQGSEA. CDR3 length: 14 amino acids. Trimming cost V 5 bases and J 5 bases, with 16 bases left between them.

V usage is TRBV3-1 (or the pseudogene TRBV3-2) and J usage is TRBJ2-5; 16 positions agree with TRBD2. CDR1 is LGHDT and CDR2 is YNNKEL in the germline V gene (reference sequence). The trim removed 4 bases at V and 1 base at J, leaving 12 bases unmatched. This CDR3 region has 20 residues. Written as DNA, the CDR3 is TGTGCCAGCAGCCGAGCTCCGGGACTAGCGGGGGGGCTCCGCCAAGAGACCCAGTACTTC. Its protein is CASSRAPGLAGGLRQETQYF.